Following are 25 T cell receptor beta chains from one sample sequenced in a study of cytomegalovirus exposure and HLA in healthy donors. 60 Vbeta and 13 Jbeta primers were used in PCR. Profiling relied on immunoSEQ multiplex PCR, and the TCRdb table lists in-frame clones only, not all of them. The sample records 130,000 or so clones, about 78% being singletons. Specimen: PBMCs. These receptors were taken from a female donor in good health and CMV-seronegative.

This clone was picked up a small number of times. The chain has TRBV14 and TRBJ2-5; weak D call: TRBD2 (5 bases). The J call may be in error: the DNA end matches TRBJ2-7 better. There are 12 residues in the CDR3. Germline V lookup: CDR1 SGHDN, CDR2 FVKESK. In DNA, the CDR3 is TGTGCCAGCAGCTTTACTAGTACCGAGCAGTACTTC. Translating it yields CASSFTSTEQYF.

The chain uses TRBV5-1 and TRBJ2-3; D is unclear. CDR3 length: 15 amino acids. Germline V gene data show CDR1 as SGHRS and CDR2 as YFSETQ. V was trimmed by 3 bases and J by 0 bases, leaving 11 bases between them. DNA of the CDR3: TGCGCCAGCAGCTCCCGGAGTCCTAGCACAGATACGCAGTATTTT. Protein sequence: CASSSRSPSTDTQYF.

The CDR3 DNA reads TGTGCCAGCGGGGACACCCCGGTCCAGCATTTT. This codes for CASGDTPVQHF. The chain is built from TRBV28 and TRBJ1-5, with D tentatively TRBD1 (6 bases). Between the trimmed V and J ends, which lost 8 bases and 12 bases, there was a span of 14 bases. CDR1 MDHEN and CDR2 SYDVKM come from the germline V gene. This CDR3 region has 11 residues.

The V gene is TRBV4-3, the J gene TRBJ2-7, with 9 bases fitting TRBD1. V shed 5 bases, J shed 3 bases, and the junction held 8 bases outside the gene matches. The CDR3 has 15 amino acids. Germline V gives CDR1 LGHNA, CDR2 YSLEER. Written as DNA, the CDR3 is TGCGCCAGCAGCGCCGGACAGGGGATAAGCTACGAGCAGTACTTC. The encoded protein is CASSAGQGISYEQYF.

The CDR3 nucleotides are TGTGCCAGCAGCTTAGTAGCGGCCTTTCAAGAGACCCAGTACTTC. It is translated as CASSLVAAFQETQYF. V and J are TRBV7-9 and TRBJ2-5; tentatively, D is TRBD2 (6 bases). Trimming cost V 1 base and J 2 bases, with 11 bases left between them. Germline CDR1 reads SEHNR; CDR2 reads FQNEAQ (reference sequence). This CDR3 spans 15 amino acids.

The chain employs TRBV11-2 and TRBJ2-1; D gene unclear. CDR3 length equals 11 residues. V was cut by 5 bases and J by 8 bases, with 7 bases left in between. Germline lookup yields CDR1 SGHAT and CDR2 FQNNGV. The CDR3 protein is CASSLEHEQFF. The DNA of the CDR3 is TGTGCCAGCAGCCTCGAGCATGAGCAGTTCTTC.

The gene calls are TRBV18 and TRBJ2-2; D is perhaps TRBD1 (5 bases). The CDR3 covers 14 residues. V was shortened by 6 bases and J by 6 bases, with 14 bases between the two germline ends. In germline, CDR1 is KGHSH, CDR2 LQKENI. CDR3 nucleotide sequence: TGTGCCAGCTCGCCTTTTACAGGTCCCGGGGAGCTGTTTTTT. Translated: CASSPFTGPGELFF.

The table lists this clone with a count of one. The chain employs TRBV2 and TRBJ2-5; 7 bases agree with TRBD1. Germline V gene lookup returns CDR1 SNHLY and CDR2 FYNNEI. This CDR3 contains 13 residues. Germline trimming cut 5 bases from V and 4 bases from J; bases unmatched to any gene: 4. As DNA, the CDR3 is TGTGCCAGCAGTCAGGGGGTAGGAGAGACCCAGTACTTC. Residues: CASSQGVGETQYF.

In DNA form, the CDR3 reads TGTGCCAGCAGGGCTGGGACAGGGCTGAACACTGAAGCTTTCTTT. Amino acid sequence: CASRAGTGLNTEAFF. This chain uses TRBV2 with TRBJ1-1; 9 bases are shared with TRBD1. The CDR3 spans 15 residues. Trimming took 6 bases from V and 0 from J; bases not matched to a gene: 5. Germline V lookup: CDR1 SNHLY, CDR2 FYNNEI.

This chain uses TRBV28 with TRBJ2-7; 8 bases agree with TRBD1. Germline V gene data show CDR1 as MDHEN and CDR2 as SYDVKM. The CDR3 runs 13 residues. Trimming cost V 5 bases and J 2 bases; bases outside gene matches: 2. The CDR3 loop reads CASSGQGPYEQYF. In DNA, the CDR3 is TGTGCCAGCAGTGGACAGGGTCCCTACGAGCAGTACTTC.

Comment on this clone: One end of the junction varies from germline; a read error may be responsible. Other DNA sequences in this sample translate to the same CDR3. The chain has TRBV4-3 and TRBJ2-4, with a weak D call TRBD2 (6 bases). This CDR3 spans 15 amino acids. Per germline, CDR1 LGHNA and CDR2 YSLEER. As DNA, the CDR3 is TGCGCCAGCAGTCAAGATTTGGGGGGTAGAAACATTCAGTACTTC. It encodes CASSQDLGGRNIQYF.

The chain couples TRBV21-1 to TRBJ1-1; the D call in the table, TRBD1, was not verified against the DNA. TRBV21-1 corresponds to a pseudogene. This CDR3 contains 15 residues. DNA for the CDR3: TGTGCCAGCACCGGACAGGGGGCTATGAACACTGAAGCTTTCTTT. Its protein product is CASTGQGAMNTEAFF.

The rearrangement uses TRBV15 and TRBJ2-4; 7 positions agree with TRBD2. CDR3 size: 14 residues. The trim removed 1 base at V and 7 bases at J, leaving 4 bases unmatched. Germline CDR1 LNHNV, CDR2 YYDKDF (reference sequence). CDR3 amino acids: CATSRGREWNIQYF. For the CDR3, the DNA is TGTGCCACCAGCAGAGGGCGGGAGTGGAACATTCAGTACTTC.

J is TRBJ2-1 and V is TRBV6-5; 8 nucleotides agree with TRBD2. In germline, CDR1 is MNHEY, CDR2 SVGAGI. The CDR3 length is 13 residues. Trimming at V came to 6 bases and at J to 7 bases, leaving 5 bases not matched to a gene. In nucleotides, the CDR3 is TGTGCCAGCAGCTCCGGGGGGGTGAATGAGCAGTTCTTC. Encoded protein: CASSSGGVNEQFF.

The rearrangement uses TRBV6-6 and TRBJ2-5, with D uncertain. From germline, CDR1 is MNHNY and CDR2 SVGAGI (reference sequence). Trimming pared 2 bases from V and 2 bases from J, leaving 6 bases between. The CDR3 totals 13 residues. The CDR3: CASSYTAQETQYF. The CDR3 DNA reads as TGTGCCAGCAGTTACACAGCACAAGAGACCCAGTACTTC.

V and J are TRBV25-1 and TRBJ1-6; a weak D match, TRBD1 (5 bases). Germline V CDR1 and CDR2: MGHDK, SYGVNS. The CDR3 covers 17 residues. V lost 0 bases to trimming and J lost 4 bases, with 13 bases between them. The CDR3 spells CASSEYRGGGYNSPLHF. Here the CDR3 DNA reads TGTGCCAGCAGTGAATATCGGGGGGGAGGGTATAATTCACCCCTCCACTTT.

Only a few counts were recorded for this clone. This CDR3 is CATSRGGTGGYTDTQYF. The CDR3 DNA reads as TGTGCCACCAGCAGAGGTGGTACCGGGGGATACACAGATACGCAGTATTTT. The chain has TRBV15 and TRBJ2-3; D is perhaps TRBD2 (6 bases). Germline lookup yields CDR1 LNHNV and CDR2 YYDKDF (reference sequence). The CDR3 length is 17 residues. V lost 1 base and J lost 2, with 16 bases in between.

This clone was counted between two and nine times. The J gene is TRBJ1-2, the V gene TRBV10-3, with 12 nucleotides matching TRBD1. The CDR3 runs to 15 residues. V lost 6 bases, J lost 6 bases, and 8 bases stayed unmatched. Germline CDR1 and CDR2: ENHRY and SYGVKD. CDR3 DNA: TGTGCCATCAGGGGGAGAGGGACAGGGGGCAATGGCTACACCTTC. It encodes CAIRGRGTGGNGYTF.

The chain carries TRBV7-9 and TRBJ1-1; the match to TRBD1 covers 8 bases. The CDR3 has 14 amino acids. Germline V CDR1 and CDR2: SEHNR, FQNEAQ (reference sequence). After removal of 4 bases from V and 4 bases from J, the junction contained 5 bases not matched to a gene. The CDR3 sequence is CASSWGQAGTEAFF. CDR3 coding DNA: TGTGCCAGCAGCTGGGGACAGGCAGGCACTGAAGCTTTCTTT.

The chain employs TRBV19 and TRBJ2-4, with 8 nucleotides matching TRBD2. V lost 5 bases to trimming and J lost 12 bases; unmatched junction nucleotides: 12. This CDR3 is built from 14 residues. Germline V gives CDR1 LNHDA, CDR2 SQIVND (reference sequence). Here the CDR3 DNA reads TGTGCCAGTAGTCTAGGACTAGCCCCCCAGTCTCAGTACTTC. Its protein product is CASSLGLAPQSQYF.

This clone has a handful of counts. The chain links TRBV5-1 to TRBJ2-7; 7 positions agree with TRBD1. From germline, CDR1 is SGHRS and CDR2 YFSETQ. The CDR3 is made up of 14 amino acids. After removal of 1 base from V and 5 bases from J, the junction contained 6 bases not matched to a gene. Written as DNA, the CDR3 is TGCGCCAGCAGCTTGCCGACAGGGATCCACGAGCAGTACTTC. It codes for CASSLPTGIHEQYF.

This clone has more than one count but fewer than ten. This chain uses TRBV10-3 with TRBJ1-1, with a possible D match to TRBD1 (6 bases). This CDR3 has 14 amino acids. CDR1 and CDR2 from the germline V gene are ENHRY and SYGVKD. The V and J ends lost 5 bases and 3 bases respectively, with 13 bases between them. CDR3 nucleotides: TGTGCCATCAGTACCAGGGGTCAGGACACTGAAGCTTTCTTT. It translates to CAISTRGQDTEAFF.

The chain is built from TRBV11-1 and TRBJ2-7; D unresolved. CDR1 is SGHAT, CDR2 FQDESV, per germline (reference sequence). V shed 1 base and J shed 3 bases, with 7 bases lying between them. The CDR3 spans 13 residues. CDR3 residues: CASSLVNGYEQYF. The CDR3 DNA is TGTGCCAGCAGCTTAGTGAACGGCTACGAGCAGTACTTC.

V usage is TRBV7-2 and J usage is TRBJ2-7; 8 bases align to TRBD2. There are 13 residues in the CDR3. Trimming took 5 bases from V and 5 from J; bases not matched to a gene: 5. The germline gives CDR1 SGHTA, CDR2 FQGNSA. The CDR3 sequence is CASSPTTSDEQYF. The CDR3 DNA follows: TGTGCCAGCAGCCCAACGACTAGCGACGAGCAGTACTTC. The variable domain in full, with the rest retrieved from reference TRBV7-2 and TRBJ2-7, is GAGVSQSPSNKVTEKGKDVELRCDPISGHTALYWYRQSLGQGLEFLIYFQGNSAPDKSGLPSDRFSAERTGGSVSTLTIQRTQQEDSAVYLCASSPTTSDEQYFGPGTRLTVT.

The chain carries TRBV6-5 and TRBJ2-7, with 8 bases lining up with TRBD1. This CDR3 is 14 amino acids long. The ends lost 5 bases at V and 1 base at J; junction bases unmatched: 4. The germline V gene has CDR1 MNHEY and CDR2 SVGAGI. CDR3 sequence reads: CASSPGTGSYEQYF. The CDR3 region has the DNA TGTGCCAGCAGTCCCGGGACAGGTTCCTACGAGCAGTACTTC.